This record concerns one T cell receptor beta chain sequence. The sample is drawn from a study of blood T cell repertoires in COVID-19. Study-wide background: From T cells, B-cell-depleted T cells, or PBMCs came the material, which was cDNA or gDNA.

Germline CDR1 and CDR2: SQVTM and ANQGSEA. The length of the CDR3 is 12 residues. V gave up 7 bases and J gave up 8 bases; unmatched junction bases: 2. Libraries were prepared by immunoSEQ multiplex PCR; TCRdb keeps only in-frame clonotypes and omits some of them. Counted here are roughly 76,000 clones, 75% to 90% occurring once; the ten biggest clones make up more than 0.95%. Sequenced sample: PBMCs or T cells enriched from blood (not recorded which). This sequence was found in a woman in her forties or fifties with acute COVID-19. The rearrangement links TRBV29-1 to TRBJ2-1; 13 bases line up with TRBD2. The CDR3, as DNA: TGCAGCGGAGGACTAGCGGGAGATGAGCAGTTCTTC. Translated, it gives CSGGLAGDEQFF.